This T cell receptor beta chain was sequenced during a study of T cell repertoires in cytomegalovirus infection. Only a few counts were recorded for this clonotype. What it recognizes is unknown. Using its own MiXCR run on the reads, TCRdb lists one record per CDR3 protein. The repertoire holds roughly 630,000 distinct CDR3 sequences, with 24% as singletons. Points from the study as a whole: The ex vivo response was dominated by HLA-C-restricted CMV-specific TCR beta clonotypes.

Sequenced input: CD8+ T cells from PBMCs. This receptor was obtained from a human donor in good health (CMV status not recorded). Some clones in this sample may be carry-over from other donors' samples.

The CDR3 loop reads CAIKEGISANEKLFF. The CDR3 DNA follows: TGTGCCATCAAGGAGGGGATCTCAGCTAATGAAAAACTGTTTTTT. This sequence joins TRBV10-3 and TRBJ1-4; possible D gene TRBD1, 5 bases. The CDR3 runs to 15 residues. Germline lookup yields CDR1 ENHRY and CDR2 SYGVKD. Trimming removed 7 bases at V and 3 bases at J, with 15 bases between.